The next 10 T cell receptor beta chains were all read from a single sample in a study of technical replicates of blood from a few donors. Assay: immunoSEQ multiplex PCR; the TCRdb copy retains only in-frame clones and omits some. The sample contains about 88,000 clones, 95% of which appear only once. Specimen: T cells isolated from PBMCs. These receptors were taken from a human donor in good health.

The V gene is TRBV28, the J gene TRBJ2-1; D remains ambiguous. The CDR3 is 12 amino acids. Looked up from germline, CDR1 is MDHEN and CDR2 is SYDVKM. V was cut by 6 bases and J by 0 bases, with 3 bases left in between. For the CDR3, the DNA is TGTGCCAGCAGGAGCTCCTACAATGAGCAGTTCTTC. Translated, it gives CASRSSYNEQFF.

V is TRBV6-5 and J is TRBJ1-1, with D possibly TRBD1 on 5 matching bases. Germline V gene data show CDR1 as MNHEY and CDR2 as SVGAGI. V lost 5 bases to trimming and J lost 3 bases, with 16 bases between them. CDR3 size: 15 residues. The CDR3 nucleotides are TGTGCCAGCAGTACCTCGTACAGGATAGACACTGAAGCTTTCTTT. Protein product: CASSTSYRIDTEAFF.

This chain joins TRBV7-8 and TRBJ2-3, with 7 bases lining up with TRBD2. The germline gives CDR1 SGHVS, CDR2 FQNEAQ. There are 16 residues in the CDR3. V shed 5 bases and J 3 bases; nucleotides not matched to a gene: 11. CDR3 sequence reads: CASSHLGREQTDTQYF. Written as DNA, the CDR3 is TGTGCCAGCAGCCACCTGGGGAGGGAACAGACAGATACGCAGTATTTT.

CDR3 DNA: TGTGCCAGCAGCTGGGGTCTAGCGGCGAACACCGGGGAGCTGTTTTTT. The encoded protein is CASSWGLAANTGELFF. This rearrangement joins TRBV7-3 to TRBJ2-2, with 7 bases fitting TRBD2. J was trimmed by 0 bases and V by 4 bases; bases with no gene match: 5. The length of the CDR3 is 16 residues. Per the germline V gene, CDR1 is SGHTA and CDR2 is FQGTGA. The variable domain in full, with the rest retrieved from reference TRBV7-3 and TRBJ2-2, is GAGVSQTPSNKVTEKGKYVELRCDPISGHTALYWYRQSLGQGPEFLIYFQGTGAADDSGLPNDRFFAVRPEGSVSTLKIQRTERGDSAVYLCASSWGLAANTGELFFGEGSRLTVL.

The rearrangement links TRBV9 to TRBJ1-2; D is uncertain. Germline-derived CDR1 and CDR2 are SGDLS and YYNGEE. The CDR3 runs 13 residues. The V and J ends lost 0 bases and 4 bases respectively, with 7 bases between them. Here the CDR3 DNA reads TGTGCCAGCAGCGTAGGTCAGATCTATGGCTACACCTTC. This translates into CASSVGQIYGYTF.

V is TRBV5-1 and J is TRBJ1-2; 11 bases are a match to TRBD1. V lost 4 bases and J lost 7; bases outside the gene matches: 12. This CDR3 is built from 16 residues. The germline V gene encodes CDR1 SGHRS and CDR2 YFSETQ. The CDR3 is CASSLRTGGESRGYTF. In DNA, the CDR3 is TGCGCCAGCAGCCTAAGGACAGGGGGCGAATCCCGTGGCTACACCTTC. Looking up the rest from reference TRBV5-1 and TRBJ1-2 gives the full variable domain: KAGVTQTPRYLIKTRGQQVTLSCSPISGHRSVSWYQQTPGQGLQFLFEYFSETQRNKGNFPGRFSGRQFSNSRSEMNVSTLELGDSALYLCASSLRTGGESRGYTFGSGTRLTVV.

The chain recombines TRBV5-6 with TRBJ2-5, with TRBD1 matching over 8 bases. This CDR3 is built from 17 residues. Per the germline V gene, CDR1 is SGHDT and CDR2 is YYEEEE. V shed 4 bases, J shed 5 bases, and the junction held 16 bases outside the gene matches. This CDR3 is CASSEAYDQQGGETQYF. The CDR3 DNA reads TGTGCCAGCAGCGAGGCTTACGACCAACAGGGGGGTGAGACCCAGTACTTC. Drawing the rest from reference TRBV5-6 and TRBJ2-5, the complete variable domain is DAGVTQSPTHLIKTRGQQVTLRCSPKSGHDTVSWYQQALGQGPQFIFQYYEEEERQRGNFPDRFSGHQFPNYSSELNVNALLLGDSALYLCASSEAYDQQGGETQYFGPGTRLLVL.

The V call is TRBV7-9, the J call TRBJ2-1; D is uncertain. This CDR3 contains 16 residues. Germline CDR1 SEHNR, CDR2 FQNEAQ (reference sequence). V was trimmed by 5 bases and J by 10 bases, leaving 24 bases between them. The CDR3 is CASSPTGPKLPPEQFF. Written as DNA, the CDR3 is TGTGCCAGCAGCCCTACTGGGCCCAAATTGCCCCCAGAGCAGTTCTTC.

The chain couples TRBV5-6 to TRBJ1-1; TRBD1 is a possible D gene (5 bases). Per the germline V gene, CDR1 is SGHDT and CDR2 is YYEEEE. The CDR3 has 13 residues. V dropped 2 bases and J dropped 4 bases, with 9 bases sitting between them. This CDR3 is CASSFTGFTEAFF. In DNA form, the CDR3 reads TGTGCCAGCAGCTTTACAGGATTCACTGAAGCTTTCTTT.

The CDR3, as DNA: TGTGCCAGCAGCTTTACAGGAGGAAACACCATATATTTT. It is translated as CASSFTGGNTIYF. This sequence joins TRBV7-3 and TRBJ1-3; a possible D gene is TRBD1 (5 bases). In germline, CDR1 is SGHTA, CDR2 FQGTGA. V lost 3 bases, J lost 4 bases, and 7 bases lay in between. The CDR3 totals 13 residues.